This TCR beta chain was sequenced in a study of blood T cell repertoires in COVID-19 (dated by TCRdb to about 2020). About the study as a whole: The collaborator samples originated in the United States, Italy and Spain and spanned the acute and convalescent phases of COVID-19. Samples came from the ongoing ImmuneRACE study (first 160 participants) plus 1,254 subjects from 6 global collaborators. The prospective study material was composed of cDNA or gDNA derived from T cells, B-cell-depleted T cells, or PBMCs. The sample metadata nearly always contained a de-identified subject ID, COVID-19 status, age in years and sex. The repertoires were released in a freely available public database meant as a resource for research on the immune response to SARS-CoV-2. Where HLA class I and class II types were available, the types were taken from metadata supplied by the sample provider, not from assay-based typing. Subjects who had been exposed to COVID-19, were actively infected with it, or had recovered from it provided the deeply sampled blood TCRbeta repertoires that made up the dataset.

This clone was seen a handful of times. What this receptor recognizes is not known. Base qualities were left out, and no much larger clone turns up one base away. TCRbeta CDR3 regions were amplified from genomic DNA using the immunoSEQ Assay, a bias-controlled multiplex PCR. The authors' analysis ran thus. The number of nucleated cells in each sample was estimated from the amplification of reference gene primers within the assay. To quantify the absolute abundance of each unique TCRbeta CDR3 rearrangement, sequence reads were collapsed and filtered. Productive Simpson clonality was computed per sample as the square root of Simpson's diversity index over productive rearrangements. TCRdb mirrors the immuneACCESS table, restricted to in-frame sequences. Some clones are absent from its copies; in checked studies, under half trace to an unresolved V gene, and the reason for the others is unknown. That table is the source of V, J and clone size, and D and trimming were worked out from the DNA. The sample table contains some 250,000 clones; only one count was recorded for about nine tenths of them. The ten largest clones take up about 16% of the sample.

The paper as a whole reports these results and caveats: The quantity of clinical and demographic metadata differed by source and by participant and was supplied without curation.

Participants in the prospective study were aged about 18 to 90 years, lived in about two dozen United States geographic areas, and enrolled through a virtual design. In the prospective study, cohorts were assigned on the basis of participant-reported clinical history obtained from a screening survey and a study questionnaire. Recovered participants in ImmuneRACE Cohort 3 were defined as having two consecutive negative NP/OP PCR tests, clearance from a healthcare professional, or resolution of symptoms. In the prospective study, whole blood, serum and a nasopharyngeal or oropharyngeal swab were collected from each participant by mobile phlebotomists. Additional blood draws and questionnaires over an approximately 2-month period could optionally be provided by prospective study participants. Before DNA extraction, prospective study blood samples were shipped either frozen or at room temperature.

This sequence originates from a man between 18 and 29 years old who had recovered from COVID-19. The sample comprised PBMCs or T cells enriched from blood (not recorded which).

The CDR3 has the sequence CASSPAGGSDTIYF. The bases read TGTGCCAGCAGCCCCGCGGGGGGGAGTGACACCATATATTTT. This chain is built from TRBV7-8 and TRBJ1-3; the D gene is possibly TRBD1, with 5 bases matching. Including the terminal cysteine and phenylalanine, the CDR3 comprises 14 residues. The DNA shown is the 42-base CDR3, in frame from base 1. V is shortened by 5 bases, J by 8 bases, and the region joining them spans 16 bases. For CDR1 and CDR2, the germline V gene lists SGHVS and FQNEAQ.